This T cell receptor (beta chain) was documented in a study of blood T cell repertoires in COVID-19. Only in-frame clones appear in the TCRdb table, and some are missing; sequencing was by immunoSEQ multiplex PCR. This sample has 80,000 to 95,000 clones, with roughly 79% found just once. Source material: peripheral blood. The clonotype was recovered from an elderly man with acute or convalescent COVID-19.

The CDR3 region is CASSSSLAGGLETQYF. CDR3 in DNA: TGTGCCAGCAGCTCGTCACTAGCGGGAGGATTGGAGACCCAGTACTTC. V and J are TRBV11-1 and TRBJ2-5; 12 bases agree with TRBD2. The ends lost 4 bases at V and 5 bases at J; junction bases unmatched: 8. There are 16 residues in the CDR3. From germline, CDR1 is SGHAT and CDR2 FQDESV (reference sequence). The complete variable domain, with remaining parts taken from reference TRBV11-1 and TRBJ2-5, reads EAEVAQSPRYKITEKSQAVAFWCDPISGHATLYWYRQILGQGPELLVQFQDESVVDDSQLPKDRFSAERLKGVDSTLKIQPAELGDSAMYLCASSSSLAGGLETQYFGPGTRLLVL.